This T cell receptor (beta chain) was documented in a study of blood T cell repertoires in COVID-19. Study context: The United States, Italy and Spain provided the acute and convalescent COVID-19 samples. PBMCs, B-cell-depleted T cells, or T cells provided the cDNA or gDNA that made up the material.

Original analysis: The authors estimated nucleated cell counts from reference gene primer amplification. Data came from immunoSEQ multiplex PCR; TCRdb stores just in-frame clones and leaves some out. D and trimming were read from the DNA, whereas the V and J calls and clone size are those reported in that table. The table lists 250,000 to 300,000 clones, 80% to 90% of them singletons. Germline CDR1 WSHSY, CDR2 SAAADI. The CDR3 sequence is 14 residues long. V was trimmed by 8 bases and J by 6 bases, leaving 17 bases between them. Sequenced: PBMCs or T cells enriched from blood (not recorded which). This chain links TRBV10-2 with TRBJ2-1, with D tentatively TRBD2 (8 bases). This clonotype originated in a man between 18 and 35 years old who had recovered from COVID-19. CDR3 DNA sequence: TGCGCCAGCGGTAGCGGGGAGGGGGCCAATGAGCAGTTCTTC. As protein: CASGSGEGANEQFF.